The 4 T cell receptor beta chains reported below all come from one sample, sequenced in a study of CD8 T cells in Susac syndrome (dated by TCRdb to the late 2010s). Libraries were prepared through the immunoSEQ multiplex PCR assay. RNA was extracted using the RNeasy kit, and roughly 0.45 to 1 microgram was reverse transcribed with random hexamers. TCRdb ran its own pipeline on the public reads, namely fastp trimming at Q25 and MiXCR clone calling, and kept in-frame beta chains. Each CDR3 protein gets just one entry, which takes the most common genes and DNA from the rows behind it. A total of roughly 190,000 distinct CDR3 sequences appear in this sample, roughly 92% of them only once. Of the sample, around 0.096% is held by the ten largest clones. Sample: CD4+ T cells from PBMCs. The source of these receptors is a human donor in good health.

V gene TRBV15 combines with J gene TRBJ2-5, with a possible D match to TRBD1 (7 bases). The V end lost 5 bases, the J end lost 3 bases, and 13 bases lay between the germline ends. This CDR3 comprises 14 residues. The germline CDR1 and CDR2 sequences are LNHNV and YYDKDF (reference sequence). CDR3 DNA sequence: TGTGCCACCAGCCAGGGGGGCCCCGAAGAGACCCAGTACTTC. This translates into CATSQGGPEETQYF.

This chain connects TRBV7-2 to TRBJ1-2; D uncertain. This CDR3 comprises 12 residues. V was pared by 5 bases and J by 5 bases, with 9 bases between. The germline gives CDR1 SGHTA, CDR2 FQGNSA. The CDR3 spells CASSRTGYGYTF. The CDR3 coding sequence is TGTGCCAGCAGCCGGACGGGGTATGGCTACACCTTC. Full variable domain (remainder filled in from reference TRBV7-2 and TRBJ1-2): GAGVSQSPSNKVTEKGKDVELRCDPISGHTALYWYRQSLGQGLEFLIYFQGNSAPDKSGLPSDRFSAERTGGSVSTLTIQRTQQEDSAVYLCASSRTGYGYTFGSGTRLTVV.

The CDR3 loop reads CASSQVKRVEAFF. The CDR3 bases are TGCGCCAGCAGCCAAGTGAAGAGGGTTGAAGCTTTCTTT. This chain joins TRBV4-1 and TRBJ1-1; D is ambiguous. This CDR3 has 13 amino acids. With 1 base removed from V and 7 bases from J, the gap between germline ends came to 10 bases. Germline V CDR1 and CDR2: MGHRA, YSYEKL.

The chain carries TRBV28 and TRBJ2-2, with D possibly TRBD1 on 5 matching bases. CDR1 MDHEN and CDR2 SYDVKM come from the germline V gene. V lost 9 bases, J lost 4 bases, and 9 bases lay in between. This CDR3 has 12 amino acids. The CDR3 nucleotides are TGTGCCAGTACCCAGGGCACCGGGGAGCTGTTTTTT. Residues: CASTQGTGELFF.